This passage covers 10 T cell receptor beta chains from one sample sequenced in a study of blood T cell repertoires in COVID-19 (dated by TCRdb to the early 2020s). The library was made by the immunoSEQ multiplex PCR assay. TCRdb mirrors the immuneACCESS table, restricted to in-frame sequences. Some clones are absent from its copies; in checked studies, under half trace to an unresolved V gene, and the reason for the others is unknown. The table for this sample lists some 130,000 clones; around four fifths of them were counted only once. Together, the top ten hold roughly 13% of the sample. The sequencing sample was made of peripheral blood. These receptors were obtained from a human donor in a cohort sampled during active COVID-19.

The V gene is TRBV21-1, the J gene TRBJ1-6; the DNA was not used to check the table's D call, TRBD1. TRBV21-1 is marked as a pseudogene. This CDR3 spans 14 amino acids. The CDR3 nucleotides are TGTGCCAGCAGCAAGCCTGGACAGGGTAAGACTCTCCACTTT. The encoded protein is CASSKPGQGKTLHF.

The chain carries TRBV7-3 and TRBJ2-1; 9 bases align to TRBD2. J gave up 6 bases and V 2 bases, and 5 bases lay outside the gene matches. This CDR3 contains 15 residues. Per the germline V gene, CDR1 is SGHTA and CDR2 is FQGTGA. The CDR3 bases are TGTGCCAGCAGCTTAGGGGCTAGCGGGGTCAATGAGCAGTTCTTC. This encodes CASSLGASGVNEQFF.

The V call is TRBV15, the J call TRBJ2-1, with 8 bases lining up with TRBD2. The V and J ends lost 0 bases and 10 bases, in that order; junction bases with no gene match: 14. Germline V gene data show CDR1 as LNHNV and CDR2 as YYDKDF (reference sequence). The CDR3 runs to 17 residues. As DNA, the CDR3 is TGTGCCACCAGCAGAGACTACGCGGGGGGTTATACAATGGAGCAGTTCTTC. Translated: CATSRDYAGGYTMEQFF.

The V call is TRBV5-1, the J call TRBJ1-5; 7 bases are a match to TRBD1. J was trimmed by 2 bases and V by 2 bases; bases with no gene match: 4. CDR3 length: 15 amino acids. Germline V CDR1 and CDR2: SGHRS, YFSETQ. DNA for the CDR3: TGCGCCAGCAGCTTAACCGGGACAGGCAATCAGCCCCAGCATTTT. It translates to CASSLTGTGNQPQHF.

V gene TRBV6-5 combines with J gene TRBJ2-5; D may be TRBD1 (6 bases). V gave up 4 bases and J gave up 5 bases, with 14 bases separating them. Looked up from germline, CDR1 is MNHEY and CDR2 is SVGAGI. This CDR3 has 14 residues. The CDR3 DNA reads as TGTGCCAGCAGTTTGGACAGTGGGTGGGAGACCCAGTACTTC. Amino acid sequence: CASSLDSGWETQYF.

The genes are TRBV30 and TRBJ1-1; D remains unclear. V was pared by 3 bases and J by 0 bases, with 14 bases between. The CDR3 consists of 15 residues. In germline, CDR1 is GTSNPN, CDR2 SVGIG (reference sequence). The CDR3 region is CAWSSSGLMNTEAFF. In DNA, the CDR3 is TGTGCCTGGAGCAGCTCAGGATTAATGAACACTGAAGCTTTCTTT.

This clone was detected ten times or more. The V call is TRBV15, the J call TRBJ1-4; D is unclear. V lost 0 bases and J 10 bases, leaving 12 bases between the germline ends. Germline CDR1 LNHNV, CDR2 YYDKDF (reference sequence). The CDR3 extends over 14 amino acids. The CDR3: CATSREDSAAKLFF. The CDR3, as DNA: TGTGCCACCAGCAGAGAGGACTCGGCGGCAAAACTGTTTTTT. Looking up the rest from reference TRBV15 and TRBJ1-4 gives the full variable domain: DAMVIQNPRYQVTQFGKPVTLSCSQTLNHNVMYWYQQKSSQAPKLLFHYYDKDFNNEADTPDNFQSRRPNTSFCFLDIRSPGLGDTAMYLCATSREDSAAKLFFGSGTQLSVL.

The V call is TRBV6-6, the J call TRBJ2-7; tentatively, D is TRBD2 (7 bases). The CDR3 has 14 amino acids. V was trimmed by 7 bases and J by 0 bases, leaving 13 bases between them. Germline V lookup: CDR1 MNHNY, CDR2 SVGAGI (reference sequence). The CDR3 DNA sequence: TGTGCCAGCACCCGTGCGGGGGCCTCCTACGAGCAGTACTTC. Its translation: CASTRAGASYEQYF.

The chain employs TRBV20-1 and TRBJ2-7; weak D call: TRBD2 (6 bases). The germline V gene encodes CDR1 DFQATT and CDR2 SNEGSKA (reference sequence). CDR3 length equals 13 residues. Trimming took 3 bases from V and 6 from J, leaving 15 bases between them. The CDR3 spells CSASRGKTGEQYF. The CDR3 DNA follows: TGCAGTGCTAGTCGGGGGAAGACGGGCGAGCAGTACTTC.

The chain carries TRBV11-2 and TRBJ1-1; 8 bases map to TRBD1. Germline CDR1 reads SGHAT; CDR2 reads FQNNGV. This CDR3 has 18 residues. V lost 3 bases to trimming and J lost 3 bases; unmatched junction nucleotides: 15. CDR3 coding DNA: TGTGCCAGCAGCTTTTCACAGTTCGGGGACAGGAGAGACACTGAAGCTTTCTTT. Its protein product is CASSFSQFGDRRDTEAFF.